Below are 10 T cell receptor beta chains sequenced from a single sample in a study of blood T cell repertoires in COVID-19. Clones were read by immunoSEQ multiplex PCR, and TCRdb kept only the in-frame ones, dropping some. This table has 59,000 or so clones, over 80% appearing once. Sequences were obtained from peripheral blood. All receptors come from a human donor in a cohort sampled during active COVID-19.

The chain couples TRBV6-2 or TRBV6-3 to TRBJ2-7; D may be TRBD1 (7 bases). The CDR3 is 14 amino acids. The V end lost 5 bases, the J end lost 6 bases, and 17 bases lay between the germline ends. Per germline, CDR1 MNHEY and CDR2 SVGEGT. This CDR3 is CASSRDLQGGEQYF. The CDR3 DNA is TGTGCCAGCAGTCGGGACCTCCAGGGGGGCGAGCAGTACTTC.

This chain uses TRBV6-5 with TRBJ1-6; D remains unclear. CDR3 length equals 14 residues. The germline V gene encodes CDR1 MNHEY and CDR2 SVGAGI. Trimming shortened V by 3 bases and J by 7 bases, and 10 bases separated the two germline ends. The CDR3 DNA follows: TGTGCCAGCAGTTATACCCGGTCCAATTCACCCCTCCACTTT. Translating it yields CASSYTRSNSPLHF.

The chain couples TRBV4-3 to TRBJ2-2, with a tentative D call TRBD2 (6 bases). Germline assignment: CDR1 LGHNA and CDR2 YSLEER. V shed 0 bases and J shed 0 bases, with 8 bases lying between them. The CDR3 runs to 16 residues. CDR3 DNA sequence: TGCGCCAGCAGCCAAGACGGGAGCGCGAACACCGGGGAGCTGTTTTTT. This codes for CASSQDGSANTGELFF.

The chain carries TRBV7-9 and TRBJ1-1; D is ambiguous. The CDR3 spans 11 residues. Trimming cost V 2 bases and J 8 bases, with 6 bases left between them. The germline V gene encodes CDR1 SEHNR and CDR2 FQNEAQ (reference sequence). The DNA of the CDR3 is TGTGCCAGCAGCTTAAATGAGGAAGCTTTCTTT. Protein: CASSLNEEAFF.

V gene TRBV28 combines with J gene TRBJ2-7; tentative D call: TRBD1 (5 bases). V lost 2 bases and J lost 2, with 31 bases in between. In germline, CDR1 is MDHEN, CDR2 SYDVKM. The CDR3 totals 21 residues. The CDR3 loop is CASSLLYMVGRESTSTYEQYF. The CDR3 bases are TGTGCCAGCAGTTTACTTTATATGGTGGGCAGGGAATCTACGTCAACCTACGAGCAGTACTTC.

V gene TRBV5-4 combines with J gene TRBJ2-1; 9 bases line up with TRBD2. CDR3 length equals 14 residues. Germline V gene sequence: CDR1 SGHNT, CDR2 YYREEE (reference sequence). The V gene end was trimmed by 4 bases and the J gene end by 15 bases; junction bases not matched to a gene: 14. CDR3 DNA: TGTGCCAGCAGCCCTGGGCTAGCGGGGAGTGGGGGGTTCTTC. It specifies CASSPGLAGSGGFF.

The sample holds one count of this clone. The chain carries TRBV29-1 and TRBJ2-3; D perhaps matches TRBD1 (6 bases). This CDR3 is 13 amino acids long. V was trimmed by 4 bases and J by 2 bases, leaving 10 bases between them. Germline V gives CDR1 SQVTM, CDR2 ANQGSEA. CDR3: CSVADSPTDTQYF. CDR3 DNA sequence: TGCAGCGTTGCGGACAGCCCCACAGATACGCAGTATTTT.

This clone was recorded a few times. CDR3 DNA: TGCGCCAGCAGCTTCGCCGGGACAGGGGGCGAATGGCAGTTCTTC. It yields the protein CASSFAGTGGEWQFF. This rearrangement joins TRBV5-1 to TRBJ2-1; TRBD1 matches at 12 bases. The CDR3 is 15 residues long. V lost 2 bases, J lost 12 bases, and 9 bases stayed unmatched. Germline V gene sequence: CDR1 SGHRS, CDR2 YFSETQ.

The rearrangement links TRBV10-3 to TRBJ2-7; no firm D call. Germline V CDR1 and CDR2: ENHRY, SYGVKD. Trimming left V 0 bases short and J 8 bases short, with 8 bases between. CDR3 size: 12 residues. This chain's CDR3 is CAISESPGKQYF. In nucleotides, the CDR3 is TGTGCCATCAGTGAGTCGCCGGGTAAGCAGTACTTC.

V gene TRBV5-1 combines with J gene TRBJ1-2, with D maybe TRBD1 (5 bases). This CDR3 spans 14 amino acids. V was trimmed by 4 bases and J by 4 bases, leaving 14 bases between them. Germline V gene lookup returns CDR1 SGHRS and CDR2 YFSETQ. CDR3 nucleotide sequence: TGCGCCAGCAGCCAGGGTAGTTCGGTCTATGGCTACACCTTC. This gives the protein CASSQGSSVYGYTF.